The 3 T cell receptor beta chains given below trace back to one sample, sequenced in a study of T cell responses to AZD1222 COVID-19 vaccine. Data came from immunoSEQ multiplex PCR; TCRdb stores just in-frame clones and leaves some out. The table has more than 85,000 clones, roughly four fifths seen once. The source material was peripheral blood, sampled on day 0 of AZD1222 vaccination. The receptors stem from an adult in good health.

This clone was seen a single time. The chain carries TRBV6-2 or TRBV6-3 and TRBJ2-5; D is possibly TRBD2 (6 bases). Germline V lookup: CDR1 MNHEY, CDR2 SVGEGT. The CDR3 sequence is 15 residues long. V gave up 1 base and J gave up 6 bases, with 15 bases separating them. CDR3 loop: CASSYWTGAGKTQYF. The CDR3 DNA reads as TGTGCCAGCAGTTACTGGACGGGCGCGGGGAAGACCCAGTACTTC.

The chain couples TRBV28 to TRBJ2-7; D perhaps matches TRBD2 (6 bases). V gave up 3 bases and J gave up 2 bases, with 8 bases separating them. Germline V gene sequence: CDR1 MDHEN, CDR2 SYDVKM. The CDR3 totals 13 residues. The CDR3 sequence is CASSLTSPYEQYF. In DNA, the CDR3 is TGTGCCAGCAGTTTGACTAGTCCCTACGAGCAGTACTTC. Using reference TRBV28 and TRBJ2-7 for the parts outside the CDR3, the full variable domain is DVKVTQSSRYLVKRTGEKVFLECVQDMDHENMFWYRQDPGLGLRLIYFSYDVKMKEKGDIPEGYSVSREKKERFSLILESASTNQTSMYLCASSLTSPYEQYFGPGTRLTVT.

The chain's CDR3 is CASSRLPEAFF. The CDR3, as DNA: TGTGCCAGCAGTAGATTACCTGAAGCTTTCTTT. The genes are TRBV6-8 and TRBJ1-1; unclear D gene. Germline V CDR1 and CDR2: MNHGY, SAAAGT. Deletions cut 5 bases from V and 6 bases from J, with 7 bases between. The CDR3 length is 11 residues.